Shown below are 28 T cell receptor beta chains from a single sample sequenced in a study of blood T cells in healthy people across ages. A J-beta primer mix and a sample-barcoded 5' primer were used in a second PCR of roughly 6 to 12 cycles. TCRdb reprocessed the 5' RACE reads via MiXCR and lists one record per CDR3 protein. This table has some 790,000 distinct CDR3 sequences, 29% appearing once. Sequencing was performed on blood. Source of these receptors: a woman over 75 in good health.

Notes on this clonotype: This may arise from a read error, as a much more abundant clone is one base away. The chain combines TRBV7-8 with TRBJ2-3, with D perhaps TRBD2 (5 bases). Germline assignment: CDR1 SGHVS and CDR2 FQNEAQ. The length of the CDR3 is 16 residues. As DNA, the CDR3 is TGTGACAGCAGCTTAGCGCGGGTTTTTAGCACAGATACGCAGTATTTT. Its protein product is CDSSLARVFSTDTQYF. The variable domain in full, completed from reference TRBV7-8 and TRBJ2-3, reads GAGVSQSPRYKVAKRGQDVALRCDPISGHVSLFWYQQALGQGPEFLTYFQNEAQLDKSGLPSDRFFAERPEGSVSTLKIQRTQQEDSAVYLCDSSLARVFSTDTQYFGPGTRLTVL.

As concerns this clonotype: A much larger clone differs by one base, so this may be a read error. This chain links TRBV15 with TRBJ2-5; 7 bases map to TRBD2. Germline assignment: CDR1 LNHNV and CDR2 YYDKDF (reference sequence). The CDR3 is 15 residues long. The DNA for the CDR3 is TGTGCCTCCAGCAGAGATCCTGACGGGGGGAATGAGCAGTACTTC. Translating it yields CASSRDPDGGNEQYF.

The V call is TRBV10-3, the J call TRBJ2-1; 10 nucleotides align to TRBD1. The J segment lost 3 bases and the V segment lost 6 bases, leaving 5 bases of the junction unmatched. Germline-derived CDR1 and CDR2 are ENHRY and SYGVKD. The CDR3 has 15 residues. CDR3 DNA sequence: TGTGCCATCAGCGCCGGACAGGGGGTCTACAATGAGCAGTTCTTC. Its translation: CAISAGQGVYNEQFF.

CDR3 in amino acids: CSAGPSGGLETQYF. The CDR3 DNA reads as TGCAGTGCTGGTCCTAGCGGGGGCTTAGAGACCCAGTACTTC. The chain uses TRBV20-1 and TRBJ2-5, with 10 bases that match TRBD2. V shed 5 bases, J shed 4 bases, and the junction held 7 bases outside the gene matches. Looked up from germline, CDR1 is DFQATT and CDR2 is SNEGSKA (reference sequence). This CDR3 is 14 amino acids long.

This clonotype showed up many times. The CDR3 sequence: CASSLGDLAGLGTQYF. CDR3 bases: TGTGCCAGCAGCTTGGGGGACTTGGCGGGGCTAGGCACGCAGTATTTT. V usage is TRBV7-2 and J usage is TRBJ2-3; D perhaps matches TRBD2 (6 bases). Trimming left V 3 bases short and J 9 bases short, with 22 bases between. The V gene's germline CDR1 is SGHTA and CDR2 FQGNSA. This CDR3 comprises 16 residues.

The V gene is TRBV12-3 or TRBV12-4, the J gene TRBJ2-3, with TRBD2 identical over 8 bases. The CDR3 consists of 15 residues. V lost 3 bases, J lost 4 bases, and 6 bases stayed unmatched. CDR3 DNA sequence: TGTGCCAGCAGTTTTAGCGGGGTGAAAGCAGATACGCAGTATTTT. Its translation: CASSFSGVKADTQYF.

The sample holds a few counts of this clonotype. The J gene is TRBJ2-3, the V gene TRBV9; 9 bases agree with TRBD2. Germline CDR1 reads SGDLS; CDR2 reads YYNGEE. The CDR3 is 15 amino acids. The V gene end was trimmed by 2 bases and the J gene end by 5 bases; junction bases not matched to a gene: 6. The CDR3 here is CASSVSGGRGDTQYF. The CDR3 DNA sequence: TGTGCCAGCAGCGTTAGCGGGGGCCGTGGAGATACGCAGTATTTT.

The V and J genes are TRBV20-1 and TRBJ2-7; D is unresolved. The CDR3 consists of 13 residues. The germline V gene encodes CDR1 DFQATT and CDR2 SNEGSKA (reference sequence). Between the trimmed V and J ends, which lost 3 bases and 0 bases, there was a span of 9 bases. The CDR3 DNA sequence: TGCAGTGCTAGCAACTTCAACTCCTACGAGCAGTACTTC. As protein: CSASNFNSYEQYF.

The CDR3 is CASSSAGGGPTGELFF. The CDR3 coding sequence is TGTGCCAGCAGCAGTGCGGGAGGGGGCCCGACCGGGGAGCTGTTTTTT. The chain is built from TRBV11-2 and TRBJ2-2, with 9 bases lining up with TRBD2. The germline V gene encodes CDR1 SGHAT and CDR2 FQNNGV. The CDR3 sequence is 16 residues long. The V segment lost 5 bases and the J segment 5 bases; nucleotides outside the gene matches: 9. Filled out from reference TRBV11-2 and TRBJ2-2, the complete variable domain reads EAGVAQSPRYKIIEKRQSVAFWCNPISGHATLYWYQQILGQGPKLLIQFQNNGVVDDSQLPKDRFSAERLKGVDSTLKIQPAKLEDSAVYLCASSSAGGGPTGELFFGEGSRLTVL.

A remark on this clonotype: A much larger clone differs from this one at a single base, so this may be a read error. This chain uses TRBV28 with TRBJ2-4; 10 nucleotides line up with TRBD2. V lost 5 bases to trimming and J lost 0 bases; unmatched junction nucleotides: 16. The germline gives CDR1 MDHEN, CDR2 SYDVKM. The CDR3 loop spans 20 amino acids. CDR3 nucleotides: TGTGCCAGCAGTCCCTCCCCCCGGGCTAGCGGGGGATTAGCCAAAAACATTCAGTACTTC. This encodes CASSPSPRASGGLAKNIQYF.

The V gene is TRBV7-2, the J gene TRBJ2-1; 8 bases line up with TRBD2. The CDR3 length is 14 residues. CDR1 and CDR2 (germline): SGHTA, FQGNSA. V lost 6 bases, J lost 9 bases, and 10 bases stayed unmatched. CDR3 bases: TGTGCCAGCAGTCCAAGCGGGAGTCGTATTGAGCAGTTCTTC. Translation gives CASSPSGSRIEQFF.

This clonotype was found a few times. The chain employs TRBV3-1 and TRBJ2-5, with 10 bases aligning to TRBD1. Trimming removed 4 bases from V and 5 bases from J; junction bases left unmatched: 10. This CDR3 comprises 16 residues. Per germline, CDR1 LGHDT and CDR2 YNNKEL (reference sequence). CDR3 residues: CASSRHDRGRGETQYF. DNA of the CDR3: TGTGCCAGCAGCCGCCACGACAGGGGGCGCGGGGAGACCCAGTACTTC.

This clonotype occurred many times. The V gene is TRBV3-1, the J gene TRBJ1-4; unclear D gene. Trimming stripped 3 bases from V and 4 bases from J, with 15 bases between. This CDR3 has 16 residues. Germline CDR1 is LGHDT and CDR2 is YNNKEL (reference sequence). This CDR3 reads CASSQRKGQFNEKLFF. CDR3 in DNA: TGTGCCAGCAGCCAGAGGAAAGGGCAGTTTAATGAAAAACTGTTTTTT.

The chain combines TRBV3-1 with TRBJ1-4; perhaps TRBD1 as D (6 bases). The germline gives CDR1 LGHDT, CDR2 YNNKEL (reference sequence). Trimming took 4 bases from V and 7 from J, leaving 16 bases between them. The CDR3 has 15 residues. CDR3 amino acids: CASSPTGTYSEKLFF. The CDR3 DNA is TGTGCCAGCAGCCCAACCGGGACATACAGTGAAAAACTGTTTTTT.

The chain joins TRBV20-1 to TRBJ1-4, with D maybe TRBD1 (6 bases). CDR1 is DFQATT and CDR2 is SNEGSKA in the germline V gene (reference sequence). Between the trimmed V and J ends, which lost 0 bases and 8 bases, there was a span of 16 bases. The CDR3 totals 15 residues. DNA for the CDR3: TGCAGTGCTAGAGAAGCGGCAGGGGACTACGAAAAACTGTTTTTT. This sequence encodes CSAREAAGDYEKLFF.

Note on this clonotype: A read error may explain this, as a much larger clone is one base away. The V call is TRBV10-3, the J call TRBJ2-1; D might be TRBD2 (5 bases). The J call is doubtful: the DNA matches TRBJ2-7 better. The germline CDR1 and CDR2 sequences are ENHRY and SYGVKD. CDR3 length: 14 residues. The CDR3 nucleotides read TGTGCCATCAGTCGGGATGCGTCCTACAATGAGCAGTACTTC. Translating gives CAISRDASYNEQYF.

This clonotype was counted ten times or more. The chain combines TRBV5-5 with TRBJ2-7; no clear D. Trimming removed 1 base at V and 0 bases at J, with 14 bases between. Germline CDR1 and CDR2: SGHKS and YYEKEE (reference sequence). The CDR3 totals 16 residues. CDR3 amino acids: CASSLNSAPSSYEQYF. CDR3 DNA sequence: TGTGCCAGCAGCTTGAACTCAGCGCCCTCCTCCTACGAGCAGTACTTC.

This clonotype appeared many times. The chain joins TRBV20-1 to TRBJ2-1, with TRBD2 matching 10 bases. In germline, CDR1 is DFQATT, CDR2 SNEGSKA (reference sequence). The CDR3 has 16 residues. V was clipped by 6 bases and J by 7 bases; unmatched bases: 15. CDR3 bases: TGCAGTGCCACCTGGCCAGCGGGGGGGCAGAGGAATGAGCAGTTCTTC. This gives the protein CSATWPAGGQRNEQFF.

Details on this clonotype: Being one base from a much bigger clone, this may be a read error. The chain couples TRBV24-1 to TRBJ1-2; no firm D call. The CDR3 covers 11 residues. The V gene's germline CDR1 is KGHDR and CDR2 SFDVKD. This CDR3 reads CTTSDLYGYTF. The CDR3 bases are TGTACCACCAGTGATTTGTATGGCTACACCTTC.

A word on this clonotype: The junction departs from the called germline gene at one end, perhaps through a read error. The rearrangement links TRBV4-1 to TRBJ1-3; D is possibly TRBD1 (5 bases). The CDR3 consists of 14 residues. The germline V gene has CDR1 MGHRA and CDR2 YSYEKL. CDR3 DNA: TGCGCCAGCAGCGAAACAGGTTCTGGAAGCACCATATATTTT. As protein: CASSETGSGSTIYF.

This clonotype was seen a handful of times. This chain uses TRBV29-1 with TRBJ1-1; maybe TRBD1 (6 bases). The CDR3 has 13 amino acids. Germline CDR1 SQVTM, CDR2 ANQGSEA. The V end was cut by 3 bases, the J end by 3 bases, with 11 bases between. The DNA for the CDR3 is TGCAGCGTTGAGAAGGGGGGAGACACTGAAGCTTTCTTT. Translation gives CSVEKGGDTEAFF. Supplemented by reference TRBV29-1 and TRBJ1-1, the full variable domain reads SAVISQKPSRDICQRGTSLTIQCQVDSQVTMMFWYRQQPGQSLTLIATANQGSEATYESGFVIDKFPISRPNLTFSTLTVSNMSPEDSSIYLCSVEKGGDTEAFFGQGTRLTVV.

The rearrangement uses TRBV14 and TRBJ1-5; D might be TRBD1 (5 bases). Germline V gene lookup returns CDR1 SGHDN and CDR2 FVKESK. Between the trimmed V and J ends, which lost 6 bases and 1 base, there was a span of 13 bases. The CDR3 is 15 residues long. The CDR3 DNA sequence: TGTGCCAGCAGGAGAAGGGGTGGAAGCAATCAGCCCCAGCATTTT. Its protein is CASRRRGGSNQPQHF.

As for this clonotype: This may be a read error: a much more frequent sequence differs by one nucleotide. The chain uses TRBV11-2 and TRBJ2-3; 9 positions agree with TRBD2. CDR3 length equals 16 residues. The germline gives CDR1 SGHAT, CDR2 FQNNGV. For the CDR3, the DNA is TGTGCCGGCAGCTTAGTAAGCGGGGGGCTCACAGATACGCAGTATTTT. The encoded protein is CAGSLVSGGLTDTQYF.

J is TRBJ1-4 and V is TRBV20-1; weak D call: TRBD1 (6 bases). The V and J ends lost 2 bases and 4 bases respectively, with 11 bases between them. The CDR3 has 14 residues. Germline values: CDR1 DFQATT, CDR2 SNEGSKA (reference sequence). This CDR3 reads CSARTGPSNEKLFF. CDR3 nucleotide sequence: TGCAGTGCTAGAACAGGGCCGAGTAATGAAAAACTGTTTTTT.

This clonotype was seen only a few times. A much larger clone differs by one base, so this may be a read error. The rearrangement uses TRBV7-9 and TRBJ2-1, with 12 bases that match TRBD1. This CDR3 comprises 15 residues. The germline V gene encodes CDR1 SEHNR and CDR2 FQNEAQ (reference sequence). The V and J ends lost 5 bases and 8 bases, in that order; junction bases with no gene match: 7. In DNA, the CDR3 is TGTGCCAGCAGCCGGGGGACAGGGGGCTGCGATGAGCAGTTCTTC. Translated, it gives CASSRGTGGCDEQFF. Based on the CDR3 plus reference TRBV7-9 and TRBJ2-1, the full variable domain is DTGVSQNPRHKITKRGQNVTFRCDPISEHNRLYWYRQTLGQGPEFLTYFQNEAQLEKSRLLSDRFSAERPKGSFSTLEIQRTEQGDSAMYLCASSRGTGGCDEQFFGPGTRLTVL.

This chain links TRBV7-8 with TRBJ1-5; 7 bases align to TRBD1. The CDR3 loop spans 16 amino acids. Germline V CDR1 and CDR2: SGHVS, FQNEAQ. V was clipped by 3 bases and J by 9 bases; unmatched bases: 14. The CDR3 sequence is CASSLRTGPGTAPQHF. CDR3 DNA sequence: TGTGCCAGCAGCTTGAGGACAGGCCCTGGAACGGCGCCCCAGCATTTT.

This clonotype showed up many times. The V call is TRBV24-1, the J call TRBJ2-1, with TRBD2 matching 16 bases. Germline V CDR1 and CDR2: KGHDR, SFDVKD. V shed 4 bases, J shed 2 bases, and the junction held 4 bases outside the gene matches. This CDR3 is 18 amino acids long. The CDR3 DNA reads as TGTGCCACCAGTGACCCCGGGACTAGCGGGGGGGCCTACAATGAGCAGTTCTTC. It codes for CATSDPGTSGGAYNEQFF.

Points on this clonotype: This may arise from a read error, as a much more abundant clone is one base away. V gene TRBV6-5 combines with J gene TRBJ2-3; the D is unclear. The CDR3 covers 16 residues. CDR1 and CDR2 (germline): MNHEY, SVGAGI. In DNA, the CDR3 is TGTGCCGGCAGTTATAACGGTCAGACCCGCACAGATACGCAGTATTTT. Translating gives CAGSYNGQTRTDTQYF.